What follows describes a single T cell receptor (beta chain). Its target is not known. Other nucleotide sequences in the sample specify the same CDR3. The CDR3 has 12 amino acids. V was trimmed by 4 bases and J by 3 bases, leaving 7 bases between them. From germline, CDR1 is MGHDK and CDR2 SYGVNS. The sample is drawn from a study of cytotoxic CD8 clonotypes in ibrutinib-treated CLL. The wider study: On average, more than 85,000 productive rearrangements and around 230,000 productive templates per sample.

The planned depth of sequencing spanned 1 in 200,000 to 1 in 1 million T cells. The data were produced by immunoSEQ multiplex PCR, yet TCRdb's version contains in-frame clones alone and is incomplete. The sample lists 150,000 or so clones; about four fifths were seen once. General study points: Rare overall, public clonotypes shrank or held steady under therapy.

The rearrangement links TRBV25-1 to TRBJ2-7; TRBD1 is a possible D gene (5 bases). Sequencing was performed on PBMCs, taken after 12 months of ibrutinib treatment. The TCR comes from a human donor with chronic lymphocytic leukemia. CDR3 sequence: CASSGDSYEQYF. The DNA for the CDR3 is TGTGCCAGCAGTGGTGACAGCTACGAGCAGTACTTC.